This T cell receptor beta chain is from a study of blood T cell repertoires in COVID-19. On the study more broadly: The origin of the acute and convalescent COVID-19 samples was the United States, Italy and Spain. T cells, B-cell-depleted T cells, or PBMCs provided the cDNA or gDNA that served as material.

CDR3 length: 12 amino acids. V lost 5 bases to trimming and J lost 9 bases, with 12 bases between them. The germline gives CDR1 SGDLS, CDR2 YYNGEE. The authors' processing: Using reference gene primer amplification, nucleated cell counts were estimated. Clones were sequenced by immunoSEQ multiplex PCR, and TCRdb holds only the in-frame ones, with some missing. V, J and clone size derive from that table, while D and trimming were established from the DNA sequence. The sample carries about 88,000 clones, roughly 90% recorded once. Sequencing was performed on peripheral blood. The TCR sequence derives from a man between 60 and 75 years old with acute or convalescent COVID-19. This chain connects TRBV9 to TRBJ2-1, with D tentatively TRBD1 (6 bases). The CDR3 nucleotides are TGTGCCAGCAGTTACAGGGTCGGTGAGCAGTTCTTC. This gives the protein CASSYRVGEQFF.